A selection of T cell receptor beta chains follows, all from one sample in a study of blood T cell repertoires in COVID-19. Assay: immunoSEQ multiplex PCR; the TCRdb copy retains only in-frame clones and omits some. Seen here are some 140,000 clones, less than 90% observed once, and the top ten hold 1.4%. The sample taken for sequencing was peripheral blood. These TCRs come from a man aged 60-69 years with acute or convalescent COVID-19. Each CDR3 is given with its conserved first and last residue. Each record gives: V gene, clone size, J gene, D gene, CDR3 protein, CDR3 DNA. D genes are given only for firm matches. The listing skips clone size in some rows; elsewhere it reads once, few, many or a size class.

>TRBV9|-|TRBJ2-2|TRBD2
CASSSGLAGTNTGELFF
TGTGCCAGCAGCTCGGGACTAGCGGGGACGAACACCGGGGAGCTGTTTTTT
>TRBV14|-|TRBJ2-1|-
CASSMMPATLSSYNEQFF
TGTGCCAGCTCCATGATGCCCGCTACCTTAAGCTCCTACAATGAGCAGTTCTTC
>TRBV5-5|-|TRBJ2-7|-
CASSLERTVSYEQYF
TGTGCCAGCAGCTTAGAGCGGACCGTCTCCTACGAGCAGTACTTC
>TRBV7-9|-|TRBJ1-1|-
CASGGLGGYTEAFF
TGTGCCAGCGGTGGTTTGGGGGGATACACTGAAGCTTTCTTT
>TRBV2|-|TRBJ2-3|-
CASSEDSPRTDTQYF
TGTGCCAGCAGTGAGGATAGCCCGAGAACAGATACGCAGTATTTT
>TRBV11-3|-|TRBJ2-1|-
CASSFRYRHEQFF
TGTGCCAGCAGCTTTCGCTACAGGCATGAGCAGTTCTTC
>TRBV13|-|TRBJ2-2|TRBD2
CASSLDKRGNTGELFF
TGTGCCAGCAGCTTAGACAAGCGGGGGAACACCGGGGAGCTGTTTTTT
>TRBV4-1|once|TRBJ1-1|-
CASSHLGGDVEAFF
TGCGCCAGCAGCCATCTAGGAGGGGACGTTGAAGCTTTCTTT
>TRBV5-6|few|TRBJ2-5|TRBD1
CASSLTGVETQYF
TGTGCCAGCAGCTTGACAGGGGTGGAGACCCAGTACTTC
>TRBV27|-|TRBJ2-7|-
CASSLSRGAREQYF
TGTGCCAGCAGTTTATCAAGAGGAGCTCGCGAGCAGTACTTC
>TRBV7-2|-|TRBJ1-5|-
CASSLEAIGPQHF
TGTGCCAGCAGCTTAGAAGCGATCGGGCCCCAGCATTTT
>TRBV21-1|-|TRBJ2-1|-
CASKSRTEHNEQFF
TGTGCCAGCAAGTCCCGGACAGAACACAATGAGCAGTTCTTC
>TRBV19|-|TRBJ2-5|-
CASSNRQQQETQYF
TGTGCCAGTAGTAATAGACAGCAACAAGAGACCCAGTACTTC
>TRBV30|-|TRBJ2-7|TRBD1
CAWRPPPGQDSYEQYF
TGTGCCTGGAGACCTCCTCCCGGACAGGACTCCTACGAGCAGTACTTC
>TRBV3-1/TRBV3-2|-|TRBJ2-7|TRBD1
CASAGQGSYEQYF
TGTGCCAGCGCCGGACAGGGATCCTACGAGCAGTACTTC
>TRBV6-5|-|TRBJ1-4|-
CASRRSTGGEKLFF
TGTGCCAGCAGACGGTCCACCGGGGGTGAAAAACTGTTTTTT
>TRBV24-1|-|TRBJ1-2|-
CATSDLNQGYGYTF
TGTGCCACCAGTGATTTGAATCAGGGCTATGGCTACACCTTC
>TRBV19|-|TRBJ1-5|TRBD1
CASSIGTGRYSNQPQHF
TGTGCCAGTAGTATAGGGACAGGACGTTATAGCAATCAGCCCCAGCATTTT
>TRBV7-3|-|TRBJ2-3|TRBD1
CASSPQGGDTDTQYF
TGTGCCAGCAGCCCACAGGGGGGAGACACAGATACGCAGTATTTT
>TRBV19|-|TRBJ1-5|TRBD1
CASSISGGHQPQHF
TGTGCCAGTAGTATTTCAGGGGGTCATCAGCCCCAGCATTTT